This is a list of T cell receptor beta chains from one sample in a study of shared clonotypes between healthy human individuals. Repertoires were generated with immunoSEQ multiplex PCR, while TCRdb's copy carries only in-frame clones and drops some. The data contain about 600,000 clones, roughly 95% of them seen just once; the ten biggest clones take up roughly 0.1%. Sequencing used naive CD8+ T cells sorted from blood. All receptors come from a woman aged 30 to 39 in good health. CDR3s include the opening cysteine and the closing phenylalanine or tryptophan. A D gene is named only where the DNA matches it firmly. Rows give clone size only sometimes, using once, few, many, or a class for an expanded clone.

J | size | D | V | CDR3 | DNA
TRBJ1-2 | NA | NA | TRBV27 | CASSLNIQVNYGYTF | TGTGCCAGCAGCCTAAATATACAAGTAAACTATGGCTACACCTTC
TRBJ2-1 | NA | TRBD2 | TRBV6-5 | CASSYETSGLYNEQFF | TGTGCCAGCAGTTACGAGACTAGCGGACTGTACAATGAGCAGTTCTTC
TRBJ2-7 | once | NA | TRBV7-2 | CASSLGLRYGQYF | TGTGCCAGCAGCTTAGGACTAAGATATGGGCAGTACTTC
TRBJ2-7 | NA | NA | TRBV25-1 | CASIKERGRGRREQYF | TGTGCCAGCATCAAAGAAAGGGGGAGGGGGAGGCGGGAGCAGTACTTC
TRBJ2-2 | NA | NA | TRBV27 | CASSLRPSKAGELFF | TGTGCCAGCAGTTTAAGGCCTAGTAAGGCCGGGGAGCTGTTTTTT
TRBJ1-3 | NA | TRBD1 | TRBV9 | CASSDAGTGGNTIYF | TGTGCCAGCAGCGACGCCGGGACAGGTGGAAACACCATATATTTT
TRBJ2-7 | NA | NA | TRBV13 | CASSLGLGGDEQYF | TGTGCCAGCAGCTTAGGCCTGGGCGGGGACGAGCAGTACTTC
TRBJ2-7 | NA | TRBD1 | TRBV13 | CASSRGTGDYEQYF | TGTGCCAGCAGCAGGGGGACAGGGGACTACGAGCAGTACTTC
TRBJ1-2 | once | TRBD1 | TRBV11-3 | CASSSGTGRAGTYGYTF | TGTGCCAGCAGCTCCGGGACAGGTAGAGCGGGGACCTATGGCTACACCTTC
TRBJ2-7 | NA | TRBD2 | TRBV10-3 | CALRERESSYEQYF | TGTGCCCTAAGGGAGCGGGAGAGCTCCTACGAGCAGTACTTC
TRBJ2-7 | NA | NA | TRBV28 | CASSRGVGEQYF | TGTGCCAGCAGTAGGGGGGTCGGCGAGCAGTACTTC
TRBJ1-3 | NA | NA | TRBV10-3 | CAINEPGTNSGNTIYF | TGTGCCATCAACGAGCCAGGAACTAACTCTGGAAACACCATATATTTT
TRBJ2-7 | NA | TRBD1 | TRBV6-5 | CASSSRTGTYEQYF | TGTGCCAGCAGTTCCCGGACAGGAACCTACGAGCAGTACTTC
TRBJ2-3 | NA | TRBD2 | TRBV27 | CASRPGASGTDTQYF | TGTGCCAGCAGGCCCGGGGCTAGCGGGACAGATACGCAGTATTTT
TRBJ2-1 | NA | TRBD2 | TRBV5-6 | CASSGGGAGYNEQFF | TGTGCCAGCAGCGGGGGAGGGGCAGGCTACAATGAGCAGTTCTTC
TRBJ2-1 | NA | TRBD2 | TRBV29-1 | CSVEGGRASSEQFF | TGCAGCGTTGAAGGCGGGAGGGCCTCCAGTGAGCAGTTCTTC
TRBJ1-5 | NA | NA | TRBV6-1 | CASSVKGTRYGYSNQPQHF | TGTGCCAGCAGTGTTAAGGGAACTCGGTACGGGTATAGCAATCAGCCCCAGCATTTT
TRBJ2-5 | NA | NA | TRBV2 | CASSGVRKVDQETQYF | TGTGCCAGCAGTGGAGTCCGCAAAGTCGATCAAGAGACCCAGTACTTC
TRBJ2-1 | NA | TRBD2 | TRBV5-4 | CASSRGGAGEGEFF | TGTGCCAGCAGCCGGGGTGGAGCGGGAGAAGGAGAGTTCTTC
TRBJ1-1 | NA | NA | TRBV2 | CASMQQARGNTEAFF | TGTGCCAGCATGCAACAGGCACGAGGGAACACTGAAGCTTTCTTT
TRBJ1-2 | NA | NA | TRBV27 | CASSAIRGPGGYGYTF | TGTGCCAGCAGCGCTATACGGGGGCCGGGCGGGTATGGCTACACCTTC
TRBJ2-7 | NA | TRBD2 | TRBV29-1 | CSVGSAGGYEQYF | TGCAGCGTTGGTTCAGCGGGAGGGTACGAGCAGTACTTC
TRBJ2-1 | NA | TRBD2 | TRBV19 | CASWTSGSNEQFF | TGTGCCAGTTGGACTAGCGGGAGTAATGAGCAGTTCTTC
TRBJ2-7 | NA | NA | TRBV28 | CASSTQTYEQYF | TGTGCCAGCAGTACACAAACCTACGAGCAGTACTTC
TRBJ2-7 | NA | TRBD2 | TRBV28 | CASSLRRSGEGEQYF | TGTGCCAGCAGTCTCCGAAGGTCCGGGGAGGGGGAGCAGTACTTC
TRBJ2-1 | once | TRBD2 | TRBV5-1 | CASSSPLRLAENEQFF | TGCGCCAGCAGCTCCCCGCTGAGGCTAGCGGAAAATGAGCAGTTCTTC
TRBJ2-5 | NA | NA | TRBV6-1 | CASSEAPGVETQYF | TGTGCCAGCAGTGAGGCACCCGGGGTGGAGACCCAGTACTTC
TRBJ2-2 | NA | TRBD1 | TRBV6-5 | CASSYGTGVSTGELFF | TGTGCCAGCAGTTACGGGACAGGGGTTTCCACCGGGGAGCTGTTTTTT
TRBJ1-2 | NA | NA | TRBV5-6 | CASSLIDYGYTF | TGTGCCAGCAGCTTGATAGACTATGGCTACACCTTC
TRBJ2-1 | once | TRBD1 | TRBV28 | CASRGGVGTGGLYEQFF | TGTGCCAGCAGAGGAGGTGTCGGGACAGGGGGCCTCTATGAGCAGTTCTTC
TRBJ2-1 | NA | TRBD1 | TRBV5-6 | CASSLLDRGPFNEQFF | TGTGCCAGCAGCTTGTTGGACAGGGGGCCTTTCAATGAGCAGTTCTTC
TRBJ2-5 | NA | TRBD2 | TRBV7-8 | CASSLAGGPETQYF | TGTGCCAGCAGCTTAGCGGGAGGGCCGGAGACCCAGTACTTC
TRBJ2-7 | few | NA | TRBV20-1 | CSATLGYEQYF | TGCAGTGCTACCCTCGGTTACGAGCAGTACTTC
TRBJ2-3 | NA | NA | TRBV4-1 | CASSPSGTDTDTQYF | TGCGCCAGCAGCCCAAGCGGGACAGACACAGATACGCAGTATTTT
TRBJ1-4 | NA | TRBD1 | TRBV6-5 | CASSYSRGDEKLFF | TGTGCCAGCAGTTACAGCAGGGGGGACGAAAAACTGTTTTTT
TRBJ1-1 | NA | TRBD1 | TRBV6-1 | CASTIDRGGTEAFF | TGTGCCAGCACTATAGACAGGGGCGGCACTGAAGCTTTCTTT
TRBJ2-1 | NA | NA | TRBV15 | CATSTGIYNEQFF | TGTGCCACCAGCACCGGAATCTACAATGAGCAGTTCTTC
TRBJ1-1 | NA | NA | TRBV19 | CASSRAAGTEAFF | TGTGCCAGTAGTAGGGCGGCGGGCACTGAAGCTTTCTTT
TRBJ2-2 | NA | NA | TRBV5-1 | CASSTRLSSGELFF | TGCGCCAGCAGCACCCGACTATCCAGCGGGGAGCTGTTTTTT
TRBJ2-4 | NA | NA | TRBV28 | CASNTLWGTAKNIQYF | TGTGCCAGCAACACCCTTTGGGGGACGGCCAAAAACATTCAGTACTTC
TRBJ2-6 | NA | NA | TRBV10-3 | CASSDGPEQSRANVLTF | TGTGCCAGCAGTGACGGGCCGGAACAAAGTCGGGCCAACGTCCTGACTTTC
TRBJ1-2 | NA | TRBD1 | TRBV27 | CASSPGTGGYSGYTF | TGTGCCAGCAGTCCAGGGACAGGGGGATATTCTGGCTACACCTTC
TRBJ2-7 | NA | TRBD2 | TRBV7-6 | CASTSGRSYEQYF | TGTGCCAGCACTAGCGGGAGGTCCTACGAGCAGTACTTC
TRBJ2-3 | NA | NA | TRBV27 | CASSPSTRGADTQYF | TGTGCCAGCAGCCCCTCGACTAGGGGGGCAGATACGCAGTATTTT
TRBJ2-1 | NA | NA | TRBV19 | CASSTSTGRYNEQFF | TGTGCCAGTAGTACGTCGACGGGGCGTTACAATGAGCAGTTCTTC
TRBJ2-7 | once | TRBD2 | TRBV7-9 | CASSRPREGYEQYF | TGTGCCAGCAGCCGACCGCGGGAGGGGTACGAGCAGTACTTC